This T cell receptor beta chain was profiled in a study of shared clonotypes between healthy human individuals. This clone was seen just once. TCRdb's table, derived via immunoSEQ multiplex PCR, lists solely in-frame clones and lacks some. The table lists 2 million to 3 million clones, roughly 93% of them singletons, with about 0.38% in the top ten. The CDR3 consists of 14 residues. Per germline, CDR1 GTSNPN and CDR2 SVGIG (reference sequence). V was clipped by 3 bases and J by 5 bases; unmatched bases: 10. The clonotype comes from a man between 18 and 35 years old in good health. Some clones in this sample may be carry-over from other donors' samples. V gene TRBV30 combines with J gene TRBJ2-7; 7 bases are a match to TRBD2. What was sequenced was naive CD4+ T cells from PBMCs. Subset denoted: CD45RA+ positively selected. CDR3: CAWRRWEGQNEQYF. CDR3 nucleotide sequence: TGTGCCTGGAGACGGTGGGAGGGCCAGAACGAGCAGTACTTC. Full variable domain (outside the CDR3, taken from reference TRBV30 and TRBJ2-7): SQTIHQWPATLVQPVGSPLSLECTVEGTSNPNLYWYRQAAGRGLQLLFYSVGIGQISSEVPQNLSASRPQDRQFILSSKKLLLSDSGFYLCAWRRWEGQNEQYFGPGTRLTVT.